The subject of this entry is one T cell receptor beta chain. The target of this receptor is not known. Base quality data are lacking; no much larger clone is found one base away. This sample was included in a study of identical twins (dated by TCRdb to about 2016). For the wider study: To test whether fetal clonotypes persist, this study deep-sequenced TCR alpha and beta repertoires from monozygotic twins, from unrelated adults of various ages, and from cord blood. To rule out contamination, replicate twin experiments were performed at different times with different library preparation protocols.

Libraries were constructed by 5' RACE. Sequenced on an Illumina HiSeq 2000. Template switching added a universal primer binding site, and the final cDNA carried a unique molecular identifier that allowed TCR cDNA molecules to be counted accurately. Specific primers in the conserved constant-segment region were used to synthesize first-strand cDNA for TCR alpha and beta chains. To control for contamination, every cDNA library carried two barcodes: a SMART-Mk sample barcode plus Illumina barcodes. TruSeq adapter sequences, together with Illumina sample barcodes, were added in two successive PCR steps. TCR alpha and beta cDNA libraries were sequenced on the Illumina HiSeq platform with custom primers. Processing in the source paper ran as follows. MiGEC was used to process raw reads and extract unique molecular identifiers, and MiXCR was used to find CDR3 positions. Recombination models were inferred per individual with the repgenHMM and IGoR tools using an EM algorithm. Shared clonotypes were analyzed with the tcR package in R, and sharing was normalized by the product of cloneset sizes. Out-of-frame nonproductive sequences were analyzed to study raw recombination free of thymic and clonal selection effects. TCRdb handled the public reads itself, with Q25 trimming in fastp and clone calling in MiXCR, and kept productive beta chains. Every distinct CDR3 protein forms one entry, paired with its most common genes and DNA. These V and J calls are TCRdb output, not the study's own analysis. This sample comprises about 240,000 distinct CDR3 sequences, 10% of them detected only once. Roughly 10% of the sample rests with the top ten.

The germline V and J ends show losses of 8 bases and 5 bases respectively, and no gene match explains 8 bases of the junction. The CDR3 starts with the cysteine, ends with the phenylalanine, and has 13 residues. Left in the record is the CDR3 DNA by itself, 39 bases read in frame from the first base. According to the germline V gene (reference sequence), CDR1 reads MNHEY and CDR2 reads SMNVEV. Every donor in the study was a healthy Caucasian. Using Miltenyi CD45RO+ enrichment and human naive T-cell isolation kits, memory (CD45RO+) and naive T cells were isolated from PBMC. Study-wide findings and limitations: Zero-insertion analyses could be partly confounded by invariant T cells such as MAIT and iNKT, although diverse VJ usage argued against such confounding for most clonotypes. Out-of-frame TCR alpha sequences shared between twins showed an excess of low generation-probability sequences compared with coincidental sharing between unrelated individuals. Fewer insertions were carried by abundant cord blood beta clonotypes, a similar but weaker trend appeared in young adult naive repertoires, and no such trend appeared in memory repertoires. Conclusions relied on cross-sectional statistical analysis, since the same donors could not be followed over many years. Out-of-frame TCR alpha sharing in monozygotic twins was systematically underestimated by recombination models, whereas sharing between unrelated individuals was in agreement with the recombination models. Excess twin sharing in beta out-of-frame sequences was weaker because fewer shared sequences lowered the signal-to-noise ratio.

This TCR was recovered from a man aged 45-65 years in good health. Here the chain combines TRBV27 and TRBJ1-1; 7 junctional bases match TRBD1. The specimen sequenced was memory T cells sorted from blood. In the paper's terms, the cell subset or site label means: CD45RO+ enriched T cells. The nucleotide sequence is TGTGCCAGCCGACCCGACAGGGCGACTGAAGCTTTCTTT. The encoded protein is CASRPDRATEAFF.